These 19 T cell receptor beta chains originate from one sample sequenced in a study of T cell repertoires in cytomegalovirus infection (dated by TCRdb to the late 2010s). TCRdb lists the instrument as Illumina HiSeq 1500. TCRdb handled the public reads itself, with Q25 trimming in fastp and clone calling in MiXCR, and kept productive beta chains. Each entry merges the rows of one CDR3 protein and shows their most common DNA and genes. This sample holds some 920,000 distinct CDR3 sequences; 30% to 40% were observed only once. The ten largest clones represent about an eighth of the sample. In light of the paper, this sample's treatment or condition label describes: in vitro stimulation with specific CMV peptide epitopes to enrich CMV-specific T cells. These TCRs' antigens remain unknown. The sequences come from cultured CD8+ T cells from PBMCs, collected from culture after CMV antigen stimulation. The origin of the receptors is a human donor in good health (CMV status not recorded). Some clones in this sample may be carry-over from other donors' samples.

The V and J genes are TRBV6-2 or TRBV6-3 and TRBJ2-1; D may match TRBD1 or TRBD2 (6 bases each). V was shortened by 6 bases and J by 5 bases, with 17 bases between the two germline ends. Per germline, CDR1 MNHEY and CDR2 SVGEGT. The CDR3 length is 15 residues. The CDR3 DNA sequence: TGTGCCAGCAGCGTAGGGGGGCGAACCAACAATGAGCAGTTCTTC. The encoded protein is CASSVGGRTNNEQFF.

This clonotype has just a few counts. The V call is TRBV28, the J call TRBJ2-5, with D maybe TRBD1 (6 bases). The V end was cut by 2 bases, the J end by 2 bases, with 15 bases between. CDR3 length: 16 residues. The germline CDR1 and CDR2 sequences are MDHEN and SYDVKM. CDR3 sequence: CASSLTPPGEQETQYF. The CDR3 DNA reads TGTGCCAGCAGTTTAACCCCGCCAGGGGAGCAAGAGACCCAGTACTTC. Looking up the rest from reference TRBV28 and TRBJ2-5 gives the full variable domain: DVKVTQSSRYLVKRTGEKVFLECVQDMDHENMFWYRQDPGLGLRLIYFSYDVKMKEKGDIPEGYSVSREKKERFSLILESASTNQTSMYLCASSLTPPGEQETQYFGPGTRLLVL.

This chain connects TRBV7-9 to TRBJ1-1; D remains ambiguous. Trimming removed 5 bases at V and 3 bases at J, with 16 bases between. The CDR3 spans 15 residues. Germline V gene lookup returns CDR1 SEHNR and CDR2 FQNEAQ (reference sequence). CDR3 amino acids: CASSKAPGQHTEAFF. CDR3 nucleotides: TGTGCCAGCAGCAAAGCGCCGGGCCAGCACACTGAAGCTTTCTTT.

The gene calls are TRBV5-1 and TRBJ2-3; no clear D. Per germline, CDR1 SGHRS and CDR2 YFSETQ. CDR3 length: 13 residues. With 1 base removed from V and 6 bases from J, the gap between germline ends came to 9 bases. CDR3 nucleotide sequence: TGCGCCAGCAGCTTGTACCAGGAGGATACGCAGTATTTT. Protein product: CASSLYQEDTQYF.

This clonotype turned up a few times. The genes are TRBV9 and TRBJ1-5; tentatively, D is TRBD1 (6 bases). The CDR3 extends over 20 amino acids. Germline V gene data show CDR1 as SGDLS and CDR2 as YYNGEE. Trimming took 0 bases from V and 3 from J, leaving 25 bases between them. CDR3 sequence (DNA): TGTGCCAGCAGCGTAGAGCCCCCCCGGATCAAGGGACACCTCAATCAGCCCCAGCATTTT. Protein sequence: CASSVEPPRIKGHLNQPQHF.

The rearrangement uses TRBV29-1 and TRBJ2-1; 8 bases line up with TRBD2. The J segment lost 4 bases and the V segment lost 7 bases, leaving 9 bases of the junction unmatched. Germline V gives CDR1 SQVTM, CDR2 ANQGSEA. CDR3 size: 14 residues. The CDR3, as DNA: TGCAGCGCCCCGGGGGGGGTAGGGTACAATGAGCAGTTCTTC. Protein product: CSAPGGVGYNEQFF.

The chain is built from TRBV5-4 and TRBJ2-7; 8 bases line up with TRBD1. In germline, CDR1 is SGHNT, CDR2 YYREEE (reference sequence). This CDR3 contains 14 residues. V was clipped by 4 bases and J by 5 bases; unmatched bases: 8. CDR3 bases: TGTGCCAGCAGCGAAAACAGGGGGAGGAACGAGCAGTACTTC. Amino acids: CASSENRGRNEQYF.

This clonotype has a handful of counts. V and J are TRBV7-9 and TRBJ2-1; D uncertain. Germline CDR1 SEHNR, CDR2 FQNEAQ (reference sequence). The CDR3 length is 12 residues. The V gene lost 2 bases and the J gene lost 10 bases, with 9 bases spanning the gap. CDR3 sequence (DNA): TGTGCCAGCAGCTTAATGTCAGAAGAGCAGTTCTTC. Its protein product is CASSLMSEEQFF.

This clonotype occurred a few times. The J gene is TRBJ2-2, the V gene TRBV12-3 or TRBV12-4, with TRBD2 identical over 9 bases. Unmatched junction bases numbered 10, after V lost 6 bases and J lost 5 bases. CDR3 length: 16 amino acids. CDR3 DNA: TGTGCCAGCAGGTCCTTACGCGGGGGGGCAACCGGGGAGCTGTTTTTT. Amino acid sequence: CASRSLRGGATGELFF.

The sample holds a few counts of this clonotype. This chain connects TRBV6-5 to TRBJ2-7; possibly TRBD2 for D (6 bases). The V gene's germline CDR1 is MNHEY and CDR2 SVGAGI. V was pared by 4 bases and J by 3 bases, with 10 bases between. The CDR3 length is 13 residues. The CDR3 nucleotides are TGTGCCAGCAGTTGGGGGGTGGGCTACGAGCAGTACGTC. Its protein is CASSWGVGYEQYV.

The table lists this clonotype with many counts. The chain recombines TRBV7-6 with TRBJ2-1; tentatively, D is TRBD1 (6 bases). V lost 5 bases and J lost 2, with 16 bases in between. Germline assignment: CDR1 SGHVS and CDR2 FNYEAQ. This CDR3 is 16 amino acids long. CDR3 nucleotides: TGTGCCAGCAGCCTTCGGCCAGGGGATCCCTACAATGAGCAGTTCTTC. Protein: CASSLRPGDPYNEQFF.

This chain links TRBV6-5 with TRBJ1-1; D gene ambiguous. The CDR3 loop spans 11 amino acids. Germline CDR1 and CDR2: MNHEY and SVGAGI. V dropped 7 bases and J dropped 6 bases, with 9 bases sitting between them. The CDR3 region is CASKDGPEAFF. CDR3 DNA: TGTGCCAGCAAAGATGGCCCTGAAGCTTTCTTT.

Comment on this clonotype: At one end, the junction sequence differs from germline, possibly due to a read error. The rearrangement uses TRBV20-1 and TRBJ2-1; D is uncertain. CDR1 is DFQATT and CDR2 is SNEGSKA in the germline V gene (reference sequence). The CDR3 runs to 12 residues. The CDR3 spells CSARDPYSEQFF. The CDR3 coding sequence is TGCAGTGCTAGGGACCCTTACAGTGAGCAGTTCTTC.

The chain uses TRBV4-1 and TRBJ1-5, with D unclear. The CDR3 is made up of 16 amino acids. Trimming left V 3 bases short and J 0 bases short, with 12 bases between. Germline V gene sequence: CDR1 MGHRA, CDR2 YSYEKL. CDR3 region: CASSQKAQYSNQPQHF. CDR3 nucleotides: TGCGCCAGCAGCCAGAAGGCCCAGTATAGCAATCAGCCCCAGCATTTT.

This clonotype was observed a few times. The chain joins TRBV19 to TRBJ2-2; D remains unclear. The germline V and J ends were trimmed by 5 bases and 3 bases, with 7 bases remaining between them. This CDR3 contains 13 residues. Germline CDR1 reads LNHDA; CDR2 reads SQIVND (reference sequence). The CDR3 DNA is TGTGCCAGTAGTGGAACATACACCGGGGAGCTGTTTTTT. Translating gives CASSGTYTGELFF. Filled out from reference TRBV19 and TRBJ2-2, the complete variable domain reads DGGITQSPKYLFRKEGQNVTLSCEQNLNHDAMYWYRQDPGQGLRLIYYSQIVNDFQKGDIAEGYSVSREKKESFPLTVTSAQKNPTAFYLCASSGTYTGELFFGEGSRLTVL.

This clonotype was recorded many times. The chain has TRBV7-6 and TRBJ1-4, with TRBD1 as a possible D gene (5 bases). This CDR3 is built from 15 residues. The germline CDR1 and CDR2 sequences are SGHVS and FNYEAQ. The V gene lost 5 bases and the J gene lost 0 bases, with 10 bases spanning the gap. The CDR3 is CASSTTVSTNEKLFF. The DNA for the CDR3 is TGTGCCAGCAGCACGACAGTTTCAACTAATGAAAAACTGTTTTTT.

The chain couples TRBV6-1 to TRBJ2-7; 9 bases fit TRBD1. Germline values: CDR1 MNHNS, CDR2 SASEGT. CDR3 length: 16 amino acids. The trim removed 4 bases at V and 6 bases at J, leaving 13 bases unmatched. This chain's CDR3 is CASSANPGQGQFEQYV. The DNA of the CDR3 is TGTGCCAGCAGTGCGAACCCGGGACAGGGTCAATTCGAGCAGTACGTC.

J is TRBJ2-3 and V is TRBV6-2 or TRBV6-3; 8 positions agree with TRBD1. Germline V gives CDR1 MNHEY, CDR2 SVGEGT. J lost 3 bases, V lost 2 bases, and 7 bases had no gene match. The CDR3 has 16 amino acids. CDR3 sequence: CASSYEFRTGTDTQYF. CDR3 sequence (DNA): TGTGCCAGCAGTTACGAATTTAGGACAGGGACAGATACGCAGTATTTT.

The sample holds a few counts of this clonotype. This rearrangement joins TRBV12-3 or TRBV12-4 to TRBJ1-1, with D uncertain. The V end lost 1 base, the J end lost 8 bases, and 8 bases lay between the germline ends. This CDR3 spans 12 amino acids. CDR3 protein: CASSLGRNEAFF. DNA of the CDR3: TGTGCCAGCAGTTTAGGCAGGAACGAAGCTTTCTTT.